Listed below are T cell receptor beta chains from one sample, sequenced in a study of breast tumors, draining lymph nodes, adjacent tissues. TCRdb independently ran MiXCR on the multiplex PCR reads; one entry per CDR3 protein. This sample carries roughly 110,000 distinct CDR3 sequences, roughly 29% of them seen once, and the ten largest clones take about 6%. Specimen: axillary lymph node tissue. The receptors derive from a female donor with breast cancer. Some clones in this sample may be carry-over from other donors' samples. Both conserved end residues are part of each CDR3. The order of the fields is clone size, V gene, D gene, J gene, CDR3 protein, CDR3 DNA. A D gene is named only where the DNA matches it firmly. Some rows have no size entry. The others give once, few or many, or a class for an expanded clone.

size: .
V: TRBV9
D: .
J: TRBJ2-1
CDR3: CASSVRVESYNEQFF
DNA: TGTGCCAGCAGCGTCAGGGTGGAATCCTACAATGAGCAGTTCTTC

size: many
V: TRBV4-1
D: TRBD1
J: TRBJ2-2
CDR3: CASSHDRATGELFF
DNA: TGCGCCAGCAGCCACGACAGGGCGACCGGGGAGCTGTTTTTT

size: many
V: TRBV20-1
D: TRBD1
J: TRBJ2-3
CDR3: CSAVHGTGFVDTQYF
DNA: TGCAGTGCTGTGCATGGGACAGGGTTTGTAGATACGCAGTATTTT

size: many
V: TRBV12-3/TRBV12-4
D: .
J: TRBJ1-6
CDR3: CASSSAGTLHF
DNA: TGTGCCAGCAGTTCCGCAGGTACCCTCCACTTT

size: .
V: TRBV20-1
D: TRBD1
J: TRBJ1-5
CDR3: CSARTGSEGQPQHF
DNA: TGCAGTGCTAGGACAGGGTCTGAAGGTCAGCCCCAGCATTTT

size: many
V: TRBV11-2
D: TRBD2
J: TRBJ2-5
CDR3: CASTRTSGREQETQYF
DNA: TGTGCCAGCACAAGAACTAGCGGGAGGGAGCAAGAGACCCAGTACTTC

size: .
V: TRBV3-2
D: .
J: TRBJ1-1
CDR3: CASSQRDRTNTEAFF
DNA: TGTGCCAGCAGCCAAAGAGACAGGACGAACACTGAAGCTTTCTTT

size: many
V: TRBV9
D: .
J: TRBJ2-1
CDR3: CASSVVAGSYNEQFF
DNA: TGTGCCAGCAGCGTAGTGGCGGGCTCCTACAATGAGCAGTTCTTC

size: .
V: TRBV5-1
D: .
J: TRBJ2-7
CDR3: CASSLGGFVDSSYEQYF
DNA: TGTGCCAGCAGCTTGGGGGGTTTCGTGGATAGCTCCTACGAGCAGTACTTC

size: many
V: TRBV12-3/TRBV12-4
D: TRBD2
J: TRBJ2-1
CDR3: CASSSYGTSGHNEQFF
DNA: TGTGCCAGCAGTTCCTACGGGACTAGCGGCCACAATGAGCAGTTCTTC